This TCR beta chain was recorded in a study of blood T cells in healthy people across ages. The sample holds a few counts of this clonotype. Its antigen is currently unknown. From germline, CDR1 is MNHNS and CDR2 SASEGT. Trimming removed 1 base at V and 4 bases at J, with 8 bases between. This CDR3 comprises 14 residues. A second roughly 6 to 12 cycle PCR used barcoded and J-beta primers. TCRdb analysed the 5' RACE reads with MiXCR anew, one entry per CDR3 protein. There are about 1.7 million distinct CDR3 sequences in the sample; roughly 28% occur only once, and roughly 8% lies in the top ten. The study, taken as a whole, reports: Observed TCR beta diversity per million T cells went down as age went up. This fall followed a roughly linear course with age. Relative to aged donors, long-lived donors carried more naive CD4+ cells and displayed higher diversity.

Isolation yielded PBMCs, at least 7 million per sample, in every case. With each sample, at least 6 micrograms of total RNA were extracted. The sequenced material came from blood. This sequence joins TRBV6-1 and TRBJ1-5, with D unresolved. The receptor was isolated from a woman aged 25-40 years in good health. The DNA of the CDR3 is TGTGCCAGCAGTGAAGGGGCAACTAATCAGCCCCAGCATTTT. It translates to CASSEGATNQPQHF.